The clone carrying this T cell receptor (beta chain) was seen a few times. This record belongs to a study of T-cell reconstitution after alpha-beta-depleted transplantation in children. A TCRbeta library incorporating unique molecular identifiers was prepared. TCRdb reprocessed the PCR reads with MiXCR, giving one entry per CDR3 protein. The top ten clones hold around 2.3% of a sample with about 500,000 distinct CDR3 sequences, approximately 30% of them seen once. Specimen: PBMCs from the stem cell graft donor, collected from the stem cell graft. The sequence was obtained from a human donor who donated a stem cell graft to a child with aplastic anemia.

The CDR3 loop is CASSLEGYNSPLHF. In DNA form, the CDR3 reads TGTGCCAGCAGTTTGGAAGGGTACAATTCACCCCTCCACTTT. The J gene is TRBJ1-6, the V gene TRBV27; D gene uncertain. The germline V gene has CDR1 MNHEY and CDR2 SMNVEV (reference sequence). Trimming removed 3 bases at V and 7 bases at J, with 10 bases between. The CDR3 consists of 14 residues.